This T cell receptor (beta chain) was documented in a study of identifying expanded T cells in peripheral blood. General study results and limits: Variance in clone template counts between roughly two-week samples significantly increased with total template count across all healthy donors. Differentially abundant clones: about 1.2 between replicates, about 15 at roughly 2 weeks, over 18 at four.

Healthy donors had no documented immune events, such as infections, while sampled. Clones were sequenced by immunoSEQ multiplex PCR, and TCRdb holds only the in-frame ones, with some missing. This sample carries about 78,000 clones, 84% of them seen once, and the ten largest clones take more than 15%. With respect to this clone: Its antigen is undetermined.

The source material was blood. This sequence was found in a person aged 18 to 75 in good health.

The CDR3 region has the DNA TGTGCCAGTAGTAGTTCGACAGGGTCCAATGAGCAGTTCTTC. Protein: CASSSSTGSNEQFF. V is TRBV19 and J is TRBJ2-1, with 7 bases identical to TRBD1. CDR1 is LNHDA and CDR2 is SQIVND in the germline V gene (reference sequence). The V and J ends lost 4 bases and 6 bases, in that order; junction bases with no gene match: 6. CDR3 length: 14 residues.